These 9 T cell receptor beta chains were sequenced from one sample in a study of blood T cell repertoires in COVID-19. Only in-frame clones appear in the TCRdb table, and some are missing; sequencing was by immunoSEQ multiplex PCR. Among about 130,000 clones listed, approximately 82% were seen once. The specimen was peripheral blood. These receptors all come from a man aged 35 to 55 with active or convalescent COVID-19.

The chain recombines TRBV6-1 with TRBJ2-1; D perhaps matches TRBD1 (7 bases). The CDR3 is made up of 15 amino acids. V was cut by 2 bases and J by 7 bases, with 15 bases left in between. Germline assignment: CDR1 MNHNS and CDR2 SASEGT. DNA for the CDR3: TGTGCCAGCAGTGAAACAGGAGGGGGCATGAATGAGCAGTTCTTC. Translation: CASSETGGGMNEQFF.

V is TRBV11-2 and J is TRBJ2-7; tentative D call: TRBD1 (6 bases). Per germline, CDR1 SGHAT and CDR2 FQNNGV. V shed 5 bases and J shed 4 bases, with 24 bases lying between them. The CDR3 spans 17 residues. The CDR3 DNA sequence: TGTGCCAGCAGCGCAGCAGGGGCCGCCACGGGATGGTACGAGCAGTACTTC. Translation gives CASSAAGAATGWYEQYF.

The V call is TRBV12-2, the J call TRBJ2-3; TRBD1 is the table's D call, not checked against the DNA. TRBV12-2 represents a pseudogene. The CDR3 extends over 11 amino acids. CDR3 loop: CASRQADTQYF. The DNA of the CDR3 is TGTGCAAGTCGCCAGGCAGATACGCAGTATTTT.

The chain uses TRBV5-4 and TRBJ1-1, with D possibly being TRBD1 (6 bases). The V and J ends lost 5 bases and 0 bases respectively, with 14 bases between them. There are 15 residues in the CDR3. CDR1 SGHNT and CDR2 YYREEE come from the germline V gene (reference sequence). The CDR3 nucleotides read TGTGCCAGCAGTAAGCCGGACAGCTTGAACACTGAAGCTTTCTTT. It codes for CASSKPDSLNTEAFF.

Here the CDR3 reads CTSSHDRMNTEAFF. In nucleotides, the CDR3 is TGCACCAGCAGCCACGACAGGATGAACACTGAAGCTTTCTTT. The chain employs TRBV1 and TRBJ1-1; no DNA check was done on the table's D call, TRBD1. TRBV1 is marked as a pseudogene. The CDR3 has 14 residues.

The CDR3 DNA reads as TGCAGTGCGAGTGAGGGGGGGGGTCCGCCCCAGCATTTT. It encodes CSASEGGGPPQHF. The chain is built from TRBV20-1 and TRBJ1-5; possible D gene TRBD1, 6 bases. Germline V gene sequence: CDR1 DFQATT, CDR2 SNEGSKA (reference sequence). This CDR3 spans 13 amino acids. The germline V and J ends were trimmed by 6 bases and 9 bases, with 18 bases remaining between them.

The chain couples TRBV18 to TRBJ2-2, with D possibly matching TRBD2 (5 bases). CDR3 length: 16 residues. V lost 0 bases, J lost 4 bases, and 12 bases lay in between. Germline CDR1 KGHSH, CDR2 LQKENI. DNA of the CDR3: TGTGCCAGCTCACCACCGAACGGGGTGGGCACCGGGGAGCTGTTTTTT. Its protein product is CASSPPNGVGTGELFF.

V is TRBV2 and J is TRBJ2-2; a weak D match, TRBD2 (6 bases). Germline V gene lookup returns CDR1 SNHLY and CDR2 FYNNEI. This CDR3 is built from 14 residues. Trimming cost V 7 bases and J 0 bases, with 9 bases left between them. The CDR3 region is CASMTGANTGELFF. The CDR3 coding sequence is TGTGCCAGCATGACGGGGGCGAACACCGGGGAGCTGTTTTTT.

The chain recombines TRBV27 with TRBJ2-7, with a weak D call TRBD2 (5 bases). This CDR3 has 16 residues. The V end was cut by 5 bases, the J end by 2 bases, with 19 bases between. CDR1 is MNHEY, CDR2 SMNVEV, per germline (reference sequence). CDR3 loop: CASSTQESGVTYEQYF. The DNA for the CDR3 is TGTGCCAGCAGTACCCAGGAATCCGGGGTCACCTACGAGCAGTACTTC.